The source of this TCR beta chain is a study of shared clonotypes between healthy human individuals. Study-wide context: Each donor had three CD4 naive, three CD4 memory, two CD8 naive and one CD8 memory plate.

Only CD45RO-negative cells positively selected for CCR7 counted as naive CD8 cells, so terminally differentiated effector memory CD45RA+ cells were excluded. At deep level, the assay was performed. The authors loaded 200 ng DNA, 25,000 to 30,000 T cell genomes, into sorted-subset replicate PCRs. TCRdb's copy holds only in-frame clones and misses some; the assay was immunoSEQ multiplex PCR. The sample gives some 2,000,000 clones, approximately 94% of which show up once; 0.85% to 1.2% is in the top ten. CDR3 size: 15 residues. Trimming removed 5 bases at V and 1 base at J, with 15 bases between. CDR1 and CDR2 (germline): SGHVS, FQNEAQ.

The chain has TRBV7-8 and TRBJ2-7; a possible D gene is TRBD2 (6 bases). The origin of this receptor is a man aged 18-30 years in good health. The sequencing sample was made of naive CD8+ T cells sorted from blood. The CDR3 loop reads CASSAHVGGSYEQYF. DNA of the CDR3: TGTGCCAGCAGCGCGCACGTCGGGGGTTCCTACGAGCAGTACTTC. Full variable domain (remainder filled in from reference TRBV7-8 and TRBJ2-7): GAGVSQSPRYKVAKRGQDVALRCDPISGHVSLFWYQQALGQGPEFLTYFQNEAQLDKSGLPSDRFFAERPEGSVSTLKIQRTQQEDSAVYLCASSAHVGGSYEQYFGPGTRLTVT.